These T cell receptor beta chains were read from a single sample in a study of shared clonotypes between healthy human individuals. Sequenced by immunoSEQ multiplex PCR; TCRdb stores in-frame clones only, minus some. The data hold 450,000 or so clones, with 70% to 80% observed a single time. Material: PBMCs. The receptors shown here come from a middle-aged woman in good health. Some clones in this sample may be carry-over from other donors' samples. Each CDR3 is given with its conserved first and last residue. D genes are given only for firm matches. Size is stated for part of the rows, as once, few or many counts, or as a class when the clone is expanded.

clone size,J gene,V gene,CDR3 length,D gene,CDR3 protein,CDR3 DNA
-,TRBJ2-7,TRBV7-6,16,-,CASSLALGAGPYEQYF,TGTGCCAGCAGCTTAGCGCTGGGGGCAGGGCCCTACGAGCAGTACTTC
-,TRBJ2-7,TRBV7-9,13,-,CASSLATTYEQYF,TGTGCCAGCAGCTTAGCTACGACTTACGAGCAGTACTTC
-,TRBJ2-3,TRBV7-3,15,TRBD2,CASSFQAGDTDTQYF,TGTGCCAGCAGCTTTCAGGCGGGGGACACAGATACGCAGTATTTT
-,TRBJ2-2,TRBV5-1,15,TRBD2,CASSELAGVTGELFF,TGCGCCAGCAGCGAACTAGCGGGAGTTACCGGGGAGCTGTTTTTT
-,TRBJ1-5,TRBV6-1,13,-,CASSGRRDQPQHF,TGTGCCAGCAGTGGAAGGAGAGACCAGCCCCAGCATTTT
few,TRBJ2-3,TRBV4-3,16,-,CASSQVGGSVADTQYF,TGCGCCAGCAGCCAAGTGGGGGGAAGTGTAGCAGATACGCAGTATTTT
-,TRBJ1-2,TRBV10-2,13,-,CASSDRNLDSYTF,TGCGCCAGCAGTGACCGAAATCTGGATAGCTACACCTTC
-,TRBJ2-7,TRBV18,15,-,CASSVQGPPSYEQYF,TGTGCCAGCTCAGTACAGGGTCCCCCCTCCTACGAGCAGTACTTC
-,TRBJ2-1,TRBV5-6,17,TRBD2,CASSLGSSGRAYNEQFF,TGTGCCAGCAGCTTGGGGTCTAGCGGGAGGGCATACAATGAGCAGTTCTTC
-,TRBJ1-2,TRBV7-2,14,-,CASSLGAQDYGYTF,TGTGCCAGCAGCTTAGGAGCACAGGACTATGGCTACACCTTC
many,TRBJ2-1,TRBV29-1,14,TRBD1,CSVGVGTGVNEQFF,TGCAGCGTTGGGGTTGGGACAGGGGTCAATGAGCAGTTCTTC
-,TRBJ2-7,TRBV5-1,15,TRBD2,CASSLGLAGAYEQYF,TGCGCCAGCAGCTTGGGACTAGCGGGAGCTTACGAGCAGTACTTC
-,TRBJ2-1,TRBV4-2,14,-,CASSQFPGRDEQFF,TGTGCCAGCAGCCAATTTCCGGGTCGGGATGAGCAGTTCTTC
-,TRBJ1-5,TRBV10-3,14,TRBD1,CAISDQGAHQPQHF,TGTGCCATCAGTGACCAGGGGGCCCATCAGCCCCAGCATTTT
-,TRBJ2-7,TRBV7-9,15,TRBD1,CASSIRIGQGNEQYF,TGTGCCAGCAGCATTAGGATCGGACAGGGCAACGAGCAGTACTTC
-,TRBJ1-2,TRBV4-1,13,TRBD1,CASSQQGDFGYTF,TGCGCCAGCAGCCAACAGGGGGATTTTGGCTACACCTTC
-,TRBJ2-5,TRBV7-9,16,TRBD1,CASSNSRDRPQETQYF,TGTGCCAGCAGCAATAGCCGGGACAGGCCGCAAGAGACCCAGTACTTC
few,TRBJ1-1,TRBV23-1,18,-,CASSQSGGHPAMNTEAFF,TGCGCCAGCAGTCAATCGGGCGGTCATCCAGCGATGAACACTGAAGCTTTCTTT
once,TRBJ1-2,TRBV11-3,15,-,CASSLVGLLNYGYTF,TGTGCCAGCAGCTTAGTTGGACTACTTAACTATGGCTACACCTTC
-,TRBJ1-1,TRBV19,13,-,CASTGGMYTEAFF,TGTGCCAGTACTGGAGGGATGTACACTGAAGCTTTCTTT
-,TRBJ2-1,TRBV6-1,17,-,CASSAGVTGLGNNEQFF,TGTGCCAGCAGTGCGGGGGTGACGGGTCTAGGTAACAATGAGCAGTTCTTC
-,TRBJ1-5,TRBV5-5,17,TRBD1,CASSLAPGQGRDQPQHF,TGTGCCAGCAGCTTGGCCCCGGGACAGGGGAGGGATCAGCCCCAGCATTTT
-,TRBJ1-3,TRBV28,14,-,CASAPIHSGNTIYF,TGTGCCAGCGCCCCCATCCACTCTGGAAACACCATATATTTT
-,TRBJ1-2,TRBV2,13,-,CASKEQGNLGYTF,TGTGCCAGCAAGGAACAGGGAAATCTTGGCTACACCTTC
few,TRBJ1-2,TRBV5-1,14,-,CASSSMDGNYGYTF,TGCGCCAGCAGCTCAATGGACGGAAACTATGGCTACACCTTC
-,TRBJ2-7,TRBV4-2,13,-,CASWGGGSYEQYF,TGTGCCAGCTGGGGAGGAGGCTCCTACGAGCAGTACTTC
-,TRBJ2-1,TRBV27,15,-,CASSSRTQTYNEQFF,TGTGCCAGCAGTTCCCGGACTCAAACCTACAATGAGCAGTTCTTC
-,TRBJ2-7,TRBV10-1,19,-,CASSEPTQQGTPFSYEQYF,TGCGCCAGCAGTGAGCCTACGCAGCAGGGCACACCATTCTCCTACGAGCAGTACTTC
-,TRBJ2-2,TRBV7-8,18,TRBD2,CASSLGASGRAETGELFF,TGTGCCAGCAGCTTAGGGGCTAGCGGGAGGGCCGAAACCGGGGAGCTGTTTTTT
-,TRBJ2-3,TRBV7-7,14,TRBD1,CASSPTGHTDTQYF,TGTGCTAGCAGCCCGACAGGGCACACAGATACGCAGTATTTT
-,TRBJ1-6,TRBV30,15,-,CAWRTESSYNSPLHF,TGTGCCTGGAGAACGGAGAGCTCCTATAATTCACCCCTCCACTTT
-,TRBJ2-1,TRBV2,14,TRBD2,CASRGLAGVGEQFF,TGTGCCAGCAGAGGACTAGCGGGAGTAGGTGAGCAGTTCTTC
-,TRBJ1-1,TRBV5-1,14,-,CASSLFAGSTEAFF,TGCGCCAGCAGCTTATTCGCAGGGAGCACTGAAGCTTTCTTT
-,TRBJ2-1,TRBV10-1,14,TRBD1,CASSKGQPYNEQFF,TGCGCCAGCAGTAAGGGACAGCCATACAATGAGCAGTTCTTC
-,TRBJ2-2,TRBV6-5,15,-,CASTSTYASAGELFF,TGTGCCAGCACGTCAACCTATGCTAGCGCCGGGGAGCTGTTTTTT
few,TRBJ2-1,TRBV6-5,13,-,CASRPQGRDEQFF,TGTGCCAGCAGACCACAGGGGAGGGATGAGCAGTTCTTC
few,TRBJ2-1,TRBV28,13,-,CASRPQGYNEQFF,TGTGCCAGCAGGCCACAGGGTTACAATGAGCAGTTCTTC
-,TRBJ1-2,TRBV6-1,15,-,CASSEGPVWSYGYTF,TGTGCCAGCAGTGAAGGTCCAGTTTGGAGCTATGGCTACACCTTC
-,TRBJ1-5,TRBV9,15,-,CASSPYDYSNQPQHF,TGTGCCAGCAGCCCCTATGATTATAGCAATCAGCCCCAGCATTTT
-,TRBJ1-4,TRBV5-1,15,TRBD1,CASTPTGGTNEKLFF,TGCGCCAGCACCCCGACAGGGGGAACTAATGAAAAACTGTTTTTT
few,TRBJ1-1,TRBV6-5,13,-,CASSYGGGTEAFF,TGTGCCAGCAGTTACGGGGGTGGCACTGAAGCTTTCTTT
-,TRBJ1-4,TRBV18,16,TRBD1,CASSPPSGTLGTGILF,TGTGCCAGCTCACCACCGAGTGGGACCCTAGGGACAGGTATACTTTTT
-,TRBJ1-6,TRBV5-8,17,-,CASSLVWGENYNSPLHF,TGTGCCAGCAGCTTGGTCTGGGGGGAGAACTATAATTCACCCCTCCACTTT
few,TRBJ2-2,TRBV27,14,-,CASSLLLSGGELFF,TGTGCCAGCAGTTTGCTCCTAAGTGGCGGGGAGCTGTTTTTT
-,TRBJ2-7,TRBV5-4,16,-,CASSLGGTRDPYEQYF,TGTGCCAGCAGCTTGGGTGGGACACGAGACCCCTACGAGCAGTACTTC
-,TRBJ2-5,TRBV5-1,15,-,CASSLTDSHQETQYF,TGCGCCAGCAGCTTGACGGACAGTCACCAAGAGACCCAGTACTTC
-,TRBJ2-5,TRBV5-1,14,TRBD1,CASSLVGQGETQYF,TGCGCCAGCAGCTTAGTGGGACAGGGGGAAACCCAGTACTTC
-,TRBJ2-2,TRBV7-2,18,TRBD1,CASSLVVGTGGSRGELFF,TGTGCCAGCAGCTTAGTAGTAGGGACAGGGGGATCACGCGGGGAGCTGTTTTTT
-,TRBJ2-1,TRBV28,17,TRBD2,CASSLPLAGGPYNEQFF,TGTGCCAGCAGTTTGCCTCTAGCGGGAGGACCCTACAATGAGCAGTTCTTC
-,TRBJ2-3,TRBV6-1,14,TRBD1,CASSRGLDTDTQYF,TGTGCCAGCAGCAGGGGGCTGGACACAGATACGCAGTATTTT
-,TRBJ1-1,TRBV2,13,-,CASSLQMNTEAFF,TGTGCCAGCAGTCTACAGATGAACACTGAAGCTTTCTTT